This TCR beta chain was sequenced in a study of cytomegalovirus exposure and HLA in healthy donors. Study summary: Approximately 77 million unique TCRs from HLA-typed donors were held in an early release of data.

In the case of this clone: Its antigen remains unidentified.

Study-wide findings and caveats: V- and J-gene trimming in TCR beta was tied to a missense DCLRE1C variant by an analysis performed later. The authors reported that TCR beta sequences could predict HLA-A and HLA-B alleles. These predictions were accurate for most subjects in the first cohort.

Trimming took off 7 bases at V and 8 bases at J, with 15 bases between the two ends. Germline CDR1 reads MNHEY; CDR2 reads SVGAGI. The CDR3 has 13 amino acids. Primers: 60 Vbeta forward and 13 Jbeta reverse. TCRdb keeps only in-frame clones here, not all; method: immunoSEQ multiplex PCR. The repertoire holds over 50,000 clones, with 60% to 80% as singletons. Sequenced sample: PBMCs. The rearrangement uses TRBV6-5 and TRBJ2-1; D is possibly TRBD2 (6 bases). The receptor was isolated from a man in his forties in good health and CMV-seropositive. The CDR3 sequence is CASNLRGWDEQFF. DNA for the CDR3: TGTGCCAGCAACCTTCGGGGGTGGGATGAGCAGTTCTTC.